A single sample gave rise to the 14 T cell receptor beta chains below, sequenced in a study of breast tumors, draining lymph nodes, adjacent tissues. Samples came from axillary lymph nodes draining the breast cancer. TCRdb re-derived calls from the multiplex PCR reads in MiXCR, one entry per CDR3 protein. Among 120,000 or so distinct CDR3 sequences listed, about 20% were seen once. The sequenced material came from axillary lymph node tissue. These receptors all come from a female donor with breast cancer. Some clones in this sample may be carry-over from other donors' samples.

This chain connects TRBV18 to TRBJ2-3; TRBD2 might be the D (6 bases). This CDR3 is 16 amino acids long. The V end was cut by 2 bases, the J end by 1 base, with 13 bases between. From germline, CDR1 is KGHSH and CDR2 LQKENI. The CDR3 sequence is CASSPFPGLGTDTQYF. The CDR3 coding sequence is TGTGCCAGCTCACCATTTCCGGGACTTGGCACAGATACGCAGTATTTT.

With respect to this clonotype: This may stem from a read error, because a much larger clone lies one nucleotide away. CDR3 DNA: TGTGCCAGCAGTGATCCTAGCCGATCTTCAGATACGCAGTATTTT. It is translated as CASSDPSRSSDTQYF. This chain links TRBV6-1 with TRBJ2-3; maybe TRBD2 (5 bases). Looked up from germline, CDR1 is MNHNS and CDR2 is SASEGT. Between the trimmed V and J ends, which lost 3 bases and 4 bases, there was a span of 14 bases. CDR3 length: 15 amino acids.

This clonotype was seen at least ten times. The chain recombines TRBV7-9 with TRBJ1-6; tentatively, D is TRBD1 (5 bases). The V end was cut by 3 bases, the J end by 14 bases, with 8 bases between. The length of the CDR3 is 11 residues. From germline, CDR1 is SEHNR and CDR2 FQNEAQ (reference sequence). Here the CDR3 DNA reads TGTGCCAGCAGCTTGAGGGGAGCCCTCCACTTT. Its protein product is CASSLRGALHF.

The gene calls are TRBV5-5 and TRBJ2-1, with D unclear. CDR1 and CDR2 from the germline V gene are SGHKS and YYEKEE (reference sequence). V shed 0 bases and J shed 1 base, with 11 bases lying between them. The CDR3 is 16 amino acids. CDR3 sequence (DNA): TGTGCCAGCAGCTTGGTACCAGCGAGGTCCTACAATGAGCAGTTCTTC. This sequence encodes CASSLVPARSYNEQFF.

This clonotype appeared many times. This rearrangement joins TRBV19 to TRBJ2-1; no clear D gene. CDR1 is LNHDA and CDR2 is SQIVND in the germline V gene (reference sequence). The CDR3 loop spans 13 amino acids. Trimming took 3 bases from V and 7 from J, leaving 10 bases between them. CDR3 amino acids: CASSMGFGNEQFF. CDR3 sequence (DNA): TGTGCCAGTAGTATGGGTTTCGGGAATGAGCAGTTCTTC.

This clonotype has only a few counts. The chain combines TRBV27 with TRBJ2-1; maybe TRBD1 (5 bases). CDR1 MNHEY and CDR2 SMNVEV come from the germline V gene (reference sequence). V lost 3 bases, J lost 3 bases, and 12 bases lay in between. The CDR3 is 15 amino acids. The CDR3 sequence is CASSLRQGFYNEQFF. The DNA for the CDR3 is TGTGCCAGCAGTTTGCGGCAGGGATTCTACAATGAGCAGTTCTTC.

The chain has TRBV28 and TRBJ1-2; 12 bases align to TRBD1. This CDR3 has 16 amino acids. Germline V gene sequence: CDR1 MDHEN, CDR2 SYDVKM. Trimming removed 5 bases from V and 6 bases from J; junction bases left unmatched: 10. The CDR3 here is CASSETGTGGSNGYTF. The CDR3, as DNA: TGTGCCAGCAGTGAAACAGGGACAGGGGGCAGTAATGGCTACACCTTC.

Ten or more counts support this clonotype. V and J are TRBV25-1 and TRBJ2-2; D ambiguous. This CDR3 spans 12 amino acids. Per the germline V gene, CDR1 is MGHDK and CDR2 is SYGVNS. Trimming cost V 7 bases and J 6 bases, with 9 bases left between them. CDR3 sequence reads: CASMHEPGELFF. Written as DNA, the CDR3 is TGTGCCAGCATGCATGAGCCCGGGGAGCTGTTTTTT.

In this sample, this clonotype turned up many times. J is TRBJ1-6 and V is TRBV27; no clear D. This CDR3 spans 12 amino acids. Trimming stripped 6 bases from V and 6 bases from J, with 6 bases between. Germline V CDR1 and CDR2: MNHEY, SMNVEV (reference sequence). The CDR3 loop is CASRDSNSPLHF. In DNA form, the CDR3 reads TGTGCCAGCAGGGATTCTAATTCACCCCTCCACTTT.

V is TRBV30 and J is TRBJ1-2; TRBD1 aligns across 10 bases. J gave up 7 bases and V 4 bases, and 6 bases lay outside the gene matches. CDR1 is GTSNPN, CDR2 SVGIG, per germline (reference sequence). This CDR3 is 13 amino acids long. The CDR3 region is CAWTRTGGSGYTF. CDR3 in DNA: TGTGCCTGGACCCGGACAGGGGGAAGTGGCTACACCTTC.

With respect to this clonotype: Since a much larger clone is just one base distant, this may be a read error. This chain uses TRBV9 with TRBJ2-5; 7 positions agree with TRBD1. V was pared by 0 bases and J by 4 bases, with 6 bases of the junction left unmatched. The CDR3 sequence is 15 residues long. Germline values: CDR1 SGDLS, CDR2 YYNGEE. The CDR3 reads CASSVGGQIRETQYF. Here the CDR3 DNA reads TGTGCCAGCAGCGTAGGGGGACAGATACGAGAGACCCAGTACTTC.

About this clonotype itself: Being one base from a much bigger clone, this may be a read error. V and J are TRBV14 and TRBJ2-1; D possibly corresponds to TRBD2 (5 bases). Germline CDR1 reads SGHDN; CDR2 reads FVKESK. The CDR3 loop spans 13 amino acids. The CDR3 reads CASRGSSYNERFF. In DNA, the CDR3 is TGTGCCAGCAGGGGGAGCTCCTACAATGAGCGGTTCTTC.

This clonotype was picked up a small number of times. The germline gene is not matched at one end of the junction; a read error may be the cause. The rearrangement uses TRBV5-5 and TRBJ2-1, with D perhaps matching TRBD1 (6 bases). CDR3 length equals 16 residues. Germline CDR1 is SGHKS and CDR2 is YYEKEE (reference sequence). The CDR3 DNA follows: TGTGCCAGCAGCCCGACAGGCGAAACCCCTTACAATAAGCAGTTCTTC. Translation: CASSPTGETPYNKQFF.

This clonotype was seen at least ten times. The chain recombines TRBV20-1 with TRBJ2-3, with 12 bases that match TRBD2. Germline CDR1 DFQATT, CDR2 SNEGSKA (reference sequence). This CDR3 region has 16 residues. V shed 6 bases and J 2 bases; nucleotides not matched to a gene: 9. The CDR3 bases are TGCAGTGCCGTTCGGACTAGCGGGAAGTTCACAGATACGCAGTATTTT. It translates to CSAVRTSGKFTDTQYF.